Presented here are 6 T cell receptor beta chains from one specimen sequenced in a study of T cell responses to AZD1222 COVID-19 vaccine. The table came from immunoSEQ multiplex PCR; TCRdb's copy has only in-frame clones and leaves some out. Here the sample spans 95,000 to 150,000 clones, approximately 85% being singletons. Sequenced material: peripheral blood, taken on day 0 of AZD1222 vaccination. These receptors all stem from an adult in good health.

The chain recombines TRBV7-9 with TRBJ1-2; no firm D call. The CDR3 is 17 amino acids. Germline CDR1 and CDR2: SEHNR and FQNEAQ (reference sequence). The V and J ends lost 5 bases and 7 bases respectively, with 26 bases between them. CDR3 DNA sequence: TGTGCCAGCAGCATACGGCCCATTGACGCATCCCCAGGTGGCTACACCTTC. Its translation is CASSIRPIDASPGGYTF.

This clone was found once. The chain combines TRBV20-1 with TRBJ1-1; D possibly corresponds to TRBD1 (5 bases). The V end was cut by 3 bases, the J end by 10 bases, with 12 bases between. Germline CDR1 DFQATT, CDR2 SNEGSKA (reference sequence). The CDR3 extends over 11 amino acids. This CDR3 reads CSARGGPGAFF. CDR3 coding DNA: TGCAGTGCTAGGGGGGGACCTGGAGCTTTCTTT.

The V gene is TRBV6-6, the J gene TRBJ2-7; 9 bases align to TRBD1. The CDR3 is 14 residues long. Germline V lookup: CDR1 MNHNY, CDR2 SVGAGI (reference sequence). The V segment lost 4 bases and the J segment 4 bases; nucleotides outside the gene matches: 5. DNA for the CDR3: TGTGCCAGCAGTTGGGACAGGGAGACATACGAGCAGTACTTC. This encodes CASSWDRETYEQYF.

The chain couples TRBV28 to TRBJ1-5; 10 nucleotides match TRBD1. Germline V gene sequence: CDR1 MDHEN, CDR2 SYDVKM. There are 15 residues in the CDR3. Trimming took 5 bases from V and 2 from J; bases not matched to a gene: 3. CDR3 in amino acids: CASSTGTGGNQPQHF. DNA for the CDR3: TGTGCCAGCAGTACCGGGACAGGGGGCAATCAGCCCCAGCATTTT. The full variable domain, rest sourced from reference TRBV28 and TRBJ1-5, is DVKVTQSSRYLVKRTGEKVFLECVQDMDHENMFWYRQDPGLGLRLIYFSYDVKMKEKGDIPEGYSVSREKKERFSLILESASTNQTSMYLCASSTGTGGNQPQHFGDGTRLSIL.

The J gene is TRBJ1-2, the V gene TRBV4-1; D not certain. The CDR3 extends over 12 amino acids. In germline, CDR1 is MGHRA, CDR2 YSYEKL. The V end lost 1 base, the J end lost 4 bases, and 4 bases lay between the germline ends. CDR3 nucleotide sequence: TGCGCCAGCAGCCAAGGGGTCTATGGCTACACCTTC. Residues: CASSQGVYGYTF.

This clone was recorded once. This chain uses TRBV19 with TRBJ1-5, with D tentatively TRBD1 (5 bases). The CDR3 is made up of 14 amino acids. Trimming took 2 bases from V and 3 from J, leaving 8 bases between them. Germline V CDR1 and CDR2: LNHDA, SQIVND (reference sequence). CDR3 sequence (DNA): TGTGCCAGTAGTATACAGGGACCCAATCAGCCCCAGCATTTT. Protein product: CASSIQGPNQPQHF.